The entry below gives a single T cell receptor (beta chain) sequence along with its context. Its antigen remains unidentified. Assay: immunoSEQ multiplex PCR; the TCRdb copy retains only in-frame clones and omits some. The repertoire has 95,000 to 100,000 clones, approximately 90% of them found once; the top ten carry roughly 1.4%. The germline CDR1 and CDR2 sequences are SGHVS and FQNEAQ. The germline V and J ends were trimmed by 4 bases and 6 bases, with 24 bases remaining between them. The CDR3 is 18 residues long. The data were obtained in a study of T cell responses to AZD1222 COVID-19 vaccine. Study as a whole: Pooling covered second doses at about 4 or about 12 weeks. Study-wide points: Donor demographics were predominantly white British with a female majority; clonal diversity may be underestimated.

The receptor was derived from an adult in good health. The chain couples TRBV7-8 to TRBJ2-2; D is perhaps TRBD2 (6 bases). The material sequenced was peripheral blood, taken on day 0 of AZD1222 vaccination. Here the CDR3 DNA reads TGTGCCAGCAGCTCAAATAACCGGGACTCCTCTTTTTCCGGGGAGCTGTTTTTT. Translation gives CASSSNNRDSSFSGELFF.